The 12 T cell receptor beta chains listed next were all sequenced from one sample in a study of blood T cell repertoires in COVID-19 (TCRdb year 2020). Library method: the immunoSEQ multiplex PCR assay. The table comes from immuneACCESS by way of TCRdb, which keeps in-frame sequences with V and J called. Part of the clones is missing from these tables; in studies checked, under half for an unresolved V gene and the rest for unknown reasons. The sample profile shows a few hundred thousand clones; 80% to 90% of them were found once. About 1.2% of the sample goes to the ten largest clones. What was sequenced was peripheral blood. The receptors here all came from a woman aged 45-59 years with acute or convalescent COVID-19.

This clone has just one count. This chain connects TRBV28 to TRBJ1-3; unclear D gene. Trimming pared 3 bases from V and 1 base from J, leaving 7 bases between. Per the germline V gene, CDR1 is MDHEN and CDR2 is SYDVKM. The CDR3 contains 14 residues. The CDR3 loop reads CASSFVSSGNTIYF. CDR3 coding DNA: TGTGCCAGCAGTTTCGTCAGTTCTGGAAACACCATATATTTT.

The chain carries TRBV6-1 and TRBJ1-4; D call uncertain. The CDR3 runs to 13 residues. Trimming cost V 1 base and J 7 bases, with 7 bases left between them. CDR1 is MNHNS, CDR2 SASEGT, per germline. The CDR3 sequence is CASSEGGGEKLFF. The CDR3 region has the DNA TGTGCCAGCAGTGAAGGGGGAGGTGAAAAACTGTTTTTT.

This clone has at least ten counts. This sequence joins TRBV4-1 and TRBJ1-4, with 7 bases aligning to TRBD1. Germline trimming cut 1 base from V and 11 bases from J; bases unmatched to any gene: 10. The CDR3 runs to 15 residues. Germline V CDR1 and CDR2: MGHRA, YSYEKL. DNA for the CDR3: TGCGCCAGCAGCCAAGGTCGAGGGGGCATGCGGAAACTGTTTTTT. This encodes CASSQGRGGMRKLFF.

The chain combines TRBV9 with TRBJ2-3, with 9 bases aligning to TRBD1. Trimming took 5 bases from V and 4 from J; bases not matched to a gene: 2. The germline V gene has CDR1 SGDLS and CDR2 YYNGEE. This CDR3 has 13 amino acids. The DNA for the CDR3 is TGTGCCAGCAGGGGACAGGGATCAGATACGCAGTATTTT. Residues: CASRGQGSDTQYF.

This chain uses TRBV7-9 with TRBJ2-7, with 8 nucleotides matching TRBD1. The J segment lost 3 bases and the V segment lost 3 bases, leaving 4 bases of the junction unmatched. CDR1 SEHNR and CDR2 FQNEAQ come from the germline V gene (reference sequence). The CDR3 extends over 14 amino acids. DNA of the CDR3: TGTGCCAGCAGCTTGAACACAGGGGGCTACGAGCAGTACGTC. Translation: CASSLNTGGYEQYV.

This clone came up once. The rearrangement joins TRBV7-2 to TRBJ2-3; 7 positions match TRBD2. CDR3 size: 14 residues. The germline V gene has CDR1 SGHTA and CDR2 FQGNSA. The J segment lost 6 bases and the V segment lost 3 bases, leaving 6 bases of the junction unmatched. The CDR3 sequence is CASSFRLAPDTQYF. In DNA, the CDR3 is TGTGCCAGCAGCTTTCGACTAGCACCCGATACGCAGTATTTT.

The rearrangement joins TRBV7-9 to TRBJ1-4; D is ambiguous. From germline, CDR1 is SEHNR and CDR2 FQNEAQ (reference sequence). The CDR3 contains 15 residues. Deletions cut 5 bases from V and 0 bases from J, with 10 bases between. The CDR3 nucleotides are TGTGCCAGCAGCCCCAGGTCCTCAACTAATGAAAAACTGTTTTTT. Protein product: CASSPRSSTNEKLFF.

The genes are TRBV5-1 and TRBJ2-3; TRBD2 is a possible D gene (5 bases). V shed 3 bases and J shed 4 bases, with 12 bases lying between them. The CDR3 is 14 amino acids. Germline lookup yields CDR1 SGHRS and CDR2 YFSETQ. The DNA of the CDR3 is TGCGCCAGCAGCTACGACCCGGGGTCAGATACGCAGTATTTT. It is translated as CASSYDPGSDTQYF.

V is TRBV7-6 and J is TRBJ2-7; 7 nucleotides match TRBD1. The CDR3 covers 13 residues. From germline, CDR1 is SGHVS and CDR2 FNYEAQ. Germline trimming cut 5 bases from V and 4 bases from J; bases unmatched to any gene: 5. CDR3 bases: TGTGCCAGCAGCGCTTACAGGGGTTACGAGCAGTACGTC. Translation: CASSAYRGYEQYV.

This sequence joins TRBV24-1 and TRBJ1-1; D is perhaps TRBD1 (6 bases). Germline-derived CDR1 and CDR2 are KGHDR and SFDVKD. V was clipped by 2 bases and J by 4 bases, with 13 bases between them. The CDR3 has 15 residues. This chain's CDR3 is CATSDSGGAGTEAFF. In nucleotides, the CDR3 is TGTGCCACCAGTGATTCGGGGGGCGCCGGCACTGAAGCTTTCTTT.

This sequence joins TRBV6-6 and TRBJ2-7; 9 positions agree with TRBD1. Looked up from germline, CDR1 is MNHNY and CDR2 is SVGAGI (reference sequence). The CDR3 has 15 amino acids. Trimming at V came to 6 bases and at J to 3 bases, leaving 9 bases not matched to a gene. This CDR3 is CASRNPGQGGYEQYF. CDR3 nucleotides: TGTGCCAGCAGGAACCCGGGACAGGGAGGCTACGAGCAGTACTTC.

The table lists this clone with many counts. The chain joins TRBV25-1 to TRBJ1-6; 8 bases are a match to TRBD1. V lost 4 bases, J lost 10 bases, and 12 bases stayed unmatched. This CDR3 contains 16 residues. Germline loops: CDR1 MGHDK, CDR2 SYGVNS. In DNA, the CDR3 is TGTGCCAGCAGTGGCTACTCCGGGACAGGTGACTCACCCCTCCACTTT. This sequence encodes CASSGYSGTGDSPLHF.